This passage covers 5 T cell receptor beta chains from one sample sequenced in a study of blood T cell repertoires in COVID-19. Some clones are missing from TCRdb's copy, which holds only in-frame ones; the method was immunoSEQ multiplex PCR. The sample contains about 310,000 clones, about 90% of which appear only once. The source material was PBMCs or T cells enriched from blood (not recorded which). Receptor source: a woman in her twenties or thirties who had recovered from COVID-19.

This chain joins TRBV2 and TRBJ2-5, with unresolved D. Germline CDR1 and CDR2: SNHLY and FYNNEI. The CDR3 totals 13 residues. With 5 bases removed from V and 4 bases from J, the gap between germline ends came to 11 bases. This chain's CDR3 is CASSLGRRETQYF. The CDR3 nucleotides are TGTGCCAGCAGTCTGGGCAGAAGAGAGACCCAGTACTTC.

This clone was seen a handful of times. The CDR3 protein is CASSLGLAGGGAETQYF. CDR3 in DNA: TGTGCCAGCAGCTTGGGACTAGCGGGAGGGGGGGCAGAGACCCAGTACTTC. This chain links TRBV7-2 with TRBJ2-5, with 16 nucleotides matching TRBD2. Germline-derived CDR1 and CDR2 are SGHTA and FQGNSA. CDR3 length equals 17 residues. V dropped 3 bases and J dropped 4; count of bases not matched to a gene: 5.

This clone has a handful of counts. The chain employs TRBV12-3 or TRBV12-4 and TRBJ1-5, with 7 bases that match TRBD1. The V and J ends lost 6 bases and 7 bases, in that order; junction bases with no gene match: 6. CDR3 size: 13 residues. Written as DNA, the CDR3 is TGTGCCAGCAGGGTAGACAGGGACCAGCCCCAGCATTTT. As protein: CASRVDRDQPQHF.

The CDR3 reads CASSFAGFGYTF. The CDR3 bases are TGTGCCAGCAGTTTTGCAGGGTTCGGCTACACCTTC. This rearrangement joins TRBV28 to TRBJ1-2; D may be TRBD1 (5 bases). The V end was cut by 3 bases, the J end by 8 bases, with 10 bases between. The CDR3 covers 12 residues. Looked up from germline, CDR1 is MDHEN and CDR2 is SYDVKM.

The genes are TRBV5-1 and TRBJ1-1; a weak D match, TRBD1 (5 bases). Germline loops: CDR1 SGHRS, CDR2 YFSETQ. The CDR3 has 15 amino acids. V was pared by 0 bases and J by 0 bases, with 9 bases between. This CDR3 reads CASSLARQLNTEAFF. CDR3 in DNA: TGCGCCAGCAGCTTGGCCAGACAGTTGAACACTGAAGCTTTCTTT.